The entry below gives a single T cell receptor (beta chain) sequence along with its context. TCRdb keeps only in-frame clones here, not all; method: immunoSEQ multiplex PCR. The sample holds approximately 180,000 clones; 84% are singletons and the top ten take roughly 15%. Clinical history as reported by participants underpinned cohort assignment. Cohort 3 donors counted as recovered after two negative PCRs, clearance, or resolved symptoms. This sample is part of a study of blood T cell repertoires in COVID-19. CDR1 KGHSH and CDR2 LQKENI come from the germline V gene. The length of the CDR3 is 14 residues. V was cut by 2 bases and J by 0 bases, with 5 bases left in between.

Sequencing input: PBMCs or T cells enriched from blood (not recorded which). The clonotype was recovered from a man in his fifties or sixties who had recovered from COVID-19. V is TRBV18 and J is TRBJ1-5; D is uncertain. The CDR3 DNA is TGTGCCAGCTCACCATCCTATAGCAATCAGCCCCAGCATTTT. The encoded protein is CASSPSYSNQPQHF.